Described below is a single TCR beta chain sequence and its context. The antigen it binds to is not known. No much larger clonotype is one base removed from it; base qualities were not supplied. From the germline V gene, CDR1 is ENHRY and CDR2 is SYGVKD. V loses 4 bases at its end and J loses 4 bases; junction bases beyond the gene matches: 6. The CDR3, from cysteine to phenylalanine, totals 14 residues. Of the read, only the CDR3 DNA is kept; its 42 bases are in frame from base 1. Collaborating institutions collected whole blood in K2EDTA tubes following their own protocols. For TCRbeta analysis, collaborator samples were shipped as frozen whole blood, as isolated PBMCs, or as DNA extracted from either sample type. TCRbeta CDR3 regions were amplified from genomic DNA by means of the immunoSEQ Assay, a bias-controlled multiplex PCR. As for the original processing: Within the assay, amplification of reference gene primers was used to estimate how many nucleated cells each sample contained. To quantify the absolute abundance of each unique TCRbeta CDR3 rearrangement, sequence reads were collapsed and filtered. For each sample, productive Simpson clonality was calculated as the square root of Simpson's diversity index across productive rearrangements. The immuneACCESS repertoire file appears here via TCRdb, limited to in-frame rearrangements. These files lack a portion of the clones; in checked studies, under half of the deficit traces to unresolved V genes, and the cause of the others is not known. D and trimming come from the DNA, and the V and J calls and clone size come from that table. Counted in this sample were about 87,000 clones; over 75% of them appeared once. The ten largest clones take up around 4.5% of the sample.

These data are taken from a study of blood T cell repertoires in COVID-19 (dated by TCRdb to about 2020). Notes on the research overall: Samples from collaborators originated in the United States, Italy and Spain and spanned both the acute and convalescent phases of COVID-19. Where available, HLA class I and class II types were taken from metadata supplied by the sample provider and were not determined by assay-based typing. Deeply sampled blood TCRbeta repertoires from subjects exposed to, actively infected with, or recovered from COVID-19 were included in the dataset. Nearly every sample came with metadata listing a de-identified subject ID, COVID-19 status, age in years and sex. The prospective study material was composed of cDNA or gDNA derived from T cells, B-cell-depleted T cells, or PBMCs. The repertoires were released in a freely available public database intended as a resource for research on the immune response to SARS-CoV-2. The samples were drawn from the first 160 participants of the ongoing ImmuneRACE study and from 950 to 1,500 subjects provided by 6 global collaborators.

Study-wide findings and limitations: Clinical and demographic metadata were provided uncurated, with the amount varying by source and participant.

The TCR originated in a woman aged 80 or older with acute or convalescent COVID-19. Material: peripheral blood. The chain links TRBV10-3 with TRBJ2-7; TRBD1 aligns with 8 central bases. The nucleotide sequence reads TGTGCCATCAGTGTTTCAGGGGGCAGTTACGAGCAGTACTTC. Its amino acids are CAISVSGGSYEQYF.